This T cell receptor (beta chain) was recorded in a study of beta chain features in type 1 diabetes. General observations from the study: The study found that naive, central memory and Treg TCRB repertoires appeared more similar in patients than in healthy donors. The question left open here concerned HLA type influencing TCRB rearrangement. Researchers report that Type 1 diabetes patients had moderately but significantly shorter TCRB CDR3s across all four CD4+ subsets. High-TCR-expressing cells could be over-represented by cDNA sequencing.

The CDR3 has 15 residues. Trimming left V 7 bases short and J 4 bases short, with 16 bases between. Germline CDR1 SEHNR, CDR2 FQNEAQ (reference sequence). Sorted populations all had greater than 98% purity. Of note for this clone: Its antigen remains unknown.

Expressed TCRB transcripts were sequenced because the entire RNA isolate underwent reverse transcription. Assay used: immunoSEQ multiplex PCR; TCRdb lists only in-frame clones, some missing. The data hold nearly 350,000 clones, with around 9.7% observed a single time. V is TRBV7-9 and J is TRBJ1-4; D may be TRBD1 (6 bases). Sample: central memory CD4+ T cells from blood. This TCR was recovered from a man younger than 40 with type 1 diabetes. The CDR3, as DNA: TGTGCCAGCACCCATGGACAGAATTTTAATGAAAAACTGTTTTTT. Translating gives CASTHGQNFNEKLFF.